These 14 T cell receptor beta chains were sequenced from one sample in a study of T cells expressing NK-cell markers (TCRdb year 2020). Library preparation was by 5' RACE. The sequencing machine was an Illumina HiSeq 2000. TCRdb reprocessed the reads and lists each CDR3 protein sequence as a single entry, with no DNA. This sample's listing comprises 300,000 or so distinct CDR3 sequences. The ten most abundant clones make up 4% to 4.5% of the sample. Sequenced sample: blood T cells: a sorted CD56 or NKG2C T cell subset, CD4+ or CD8+ T cells, or bulk PBMC T cells (not recorded which). The source is a woman between 18 and 70 years old in good health.

This chain joins TRBV20-1 and TRBJ1-1. Germline CDR1 DFQATT, CDR2 SNEGSKA (reference sequence). The CDR3 is 15 residues long. The CDR3 sequence: CSARDLRAFNTEAFF.

The chain links TRBV12-3 or TRBV12-4 to TRBJ1-1; TCRdb returns TRBD1, unconfirmable since there is no DNA. This CDR3 is built from 16 residues. The CDR3 spells CASSFPLDRTWHEAFF.

The chain links TRBV20-1 to TRBJ2-5. This CDR3 is built from 13 residues. CDR1 is DFQATT and CDR2 is SNEGSKA in the germline V gene (reference sequence). CDR3 in amino acids: CSARDYGLETQYF.

This rearrangement joins TRBV24-1 to TRBJ2-5; the D gene TCRdb calls, TRBD1, cannot be checked with no DNA. Germline CDR1 and CDR2: KGHDR and SFDVKD. CDR3 size: 15 residues. The chain's CDR3 is CATSVMGGGQETQYF.

This rearrangement joins TRBV7-9 to TRBJ2-3; the TRBD2 assignment by TCRdb is unverifiable without DNA. From germline, CDR1 is SEHNR and CDR2 FQNEAQ (reference sequence). This CDR3 spans 15 amino acids. CDR3 protein: CASAGSWRATDTQYF.

The CDR3 here is CASSLPYSNQPQHF. The V call is TRBV12-3 or TRBV12-4, the J call TRBJ1-5. CDR3 length: 14 amino acids.

The rearrangement joins TRBV18 to TRBJ2-3; TCRdb's D call of TRBD2 is untestable without DNA. Per the germline V gene, CDR1 is KGHSH and CDR2 is LQKENI. The CDR3 runs 14 residues. CDR3 residues: CASLGLADTDTQYF. The full variable domain, in which reference TRBV18 and TRBJ2-3 provide the parts outside the CDR3, is NAGVMQNPRHLVRRRGQEARLRCSPMKGHSHVYWYRQLPEEGLKFMVYLQKENIIDESGMPKERFSAEFPKEGPSILRIQQVVRGDSAAYFCASLGLADTDTQYFGPGTRLTVL.

V usage is TRBV12-3 or TRBV12-4 and J usage is TRBJ2-1; TCRdb lists TRBD2, though no DNA is available to test this call. CDR3 size: 15 residues. The CDR3 spells CASSPSVLAGAEQFF.

V usage is TRBV4-3 and J usage is TRBJ2-5; TCRdb's D call, TRBD1, is unchecked because there is no DNA. The CDR3 length is 17 residues. CDR1 LGHNA and CDR2 YSLEER come from the germline V gene. The CDR3 is CASSQVSVGQSQETQYF.

The J gene is TRBJ2-3, the V gene TRBV4-2; the TRBD2 assignment by TCRdb is unverifiable without DNA. The CDR3 covers 17 residues. Germline V gene lookup returns CDR1 LGHNA and CDR2 YNFKEQ. The CDR3 sequence is CASSQQASGRDSDTQYF.

The chain has TRBV20-1 and TRBJ2-1; TCRdb reports TRBD2, a call that lacks DNA to check it against. The germline V gene has CDR1 DFQATT and CDR2 SNEGSKA (reference sequence). The CDR3 contains 12 residues. The CDR3 here is CSASGRADEQFF.

This sequence joins TRBV18 and TRBJ2-5; TCRdb names TRBD1, which stays unverified in the absence of DNA. Per germline, CDR1 KGHSH and CDR2 LQKENI. The CDR3 consists of 15 residues. CDR3 sequence: CASSPTGPRQETQYF.

The genes are TRBV7-7 and TRBJ2-3; TCRdb indicates TRBD2, and absent DNA this call remains unverified. Germline V gives CDR1 SSHAT, CDR2 FNYEAQ (reference sequence). CDR3 size: 13 residues. The CDR3 loop is CASSPGLPDTQYF.

The V gene is TRBV10-1, the J gene TRBJ1-2. Germline V gene lookup returns CDR1 WNHNN and CDR2 SYGVQD (reference sequence). The CDR3 runs 13 residues. CDR3 residues: CASSESGGYGYTF.